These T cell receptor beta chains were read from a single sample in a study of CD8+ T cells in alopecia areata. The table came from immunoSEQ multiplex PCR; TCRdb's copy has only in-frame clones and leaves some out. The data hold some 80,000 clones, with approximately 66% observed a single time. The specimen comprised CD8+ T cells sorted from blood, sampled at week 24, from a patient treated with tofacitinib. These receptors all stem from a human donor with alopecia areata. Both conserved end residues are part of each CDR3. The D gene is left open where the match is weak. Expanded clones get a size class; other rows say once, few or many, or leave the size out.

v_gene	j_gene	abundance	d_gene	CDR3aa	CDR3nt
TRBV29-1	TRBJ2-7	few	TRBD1	CSVEDGQGAYEQYF	TGCAGCGTTGAAGATGGACAGGGGGCTTACGAGCAGTACTTC
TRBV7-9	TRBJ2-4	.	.	CASSLTWDNQYF	TGTGCCAGCAGCTTAACTTGGGACAATCAGTACTTC
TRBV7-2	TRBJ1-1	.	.	CASSLDWGTEAFF	TGTGCCAGCAGCTTAGACTGGGGGACTGAAGCTTTCTTT
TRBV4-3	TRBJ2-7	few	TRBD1	CASSQGQGESYEQYF	TGCGCCAGCAGCCAAGGACAGGGAGAAAGCTACGAGCAGTACTTC
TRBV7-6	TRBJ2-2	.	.	CASSFSAGELFF	TGTGCCAGCAGCTTCAGTGCCGGGGAGCTGTTTTTT
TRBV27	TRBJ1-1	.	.	CASSLLSRVGTEAFF	TGTGCCAGCAGTTTACTTTCCAGGGTGGGGACTGAAGCTTTCTTT
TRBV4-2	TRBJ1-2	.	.	CASSEPTGTDVYGYTF	TGTGCCAGCAGCGAACCCACCGGGACGGATGTCTATGGCTACACCTTC
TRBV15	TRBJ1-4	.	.	CATSRIHATNEKLFF	TGTGCCACCAGCAGGATCCATGCAACTAATGAAAAACTGTTTTTT
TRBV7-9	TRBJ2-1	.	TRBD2	CASSLVPSGRIYEQFF	TGTGCCAGCAGCTTAGTTCCTAGCGGGAGAATCTATGAGCAGTTCTTC
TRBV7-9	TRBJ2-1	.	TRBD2	CASSLDVGGPNEQFF	TGTGCCAGCAGCTTAGATGTGGGAGGGCCGAATGAGCAGTTCTTC
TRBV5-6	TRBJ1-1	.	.	CASSFLNTEAFF	TGTGCCAGCAGCTTCCTAAACACTGAAGCTTTCTTT
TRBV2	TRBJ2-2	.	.	CASSDKGNTGELFF	TGTGCCAGCAGTGATAAGGGGAACACCGGGGAGCTGTTTTTT
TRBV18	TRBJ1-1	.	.	CASSLRQLHSPLTEAFF	TGTGCCAGCTCACTCCGACAGCTACATTCTCCTCTCACTGAAGCTTTCTTT
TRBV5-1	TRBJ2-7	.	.	CASSLAYEQYF	TGCGCCAGCAGCTTGGCCTACGAGCAGTACTTC
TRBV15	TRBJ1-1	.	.	CATSGMKSDAFF	TGTGCCACCAGCGGGATGAAGAGTGACGCTTTCTTT
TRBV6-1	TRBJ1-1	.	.	CASRVGGTEAFF	TGTGCCAGCAGGGTAGGGGGGACTGAAGCTTTCTTT
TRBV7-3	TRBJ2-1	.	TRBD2	CASSPTSGSSYNEQFF	TGTGCCAGCAGCCCCACTAGCGGGAGCTCCTACAATGAGCAGTTCTTC
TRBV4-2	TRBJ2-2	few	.	CASSEASPSGELFF	TGTGCCAGCAGCGAAGCCAGCCCGTCCGGGGAGCTGTTTTTT
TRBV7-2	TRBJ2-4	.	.	CASRDGGGRDIQYF	TGTGCCAGCAGAGATGGGGGTGGTAGGGACATTCAGTACTTC
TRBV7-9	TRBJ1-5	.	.	CASSLLAGINQPQHF	TGTGCCAGCAGCTTATTGGCCGGGATCAATCAGCCCCAGCATTTT
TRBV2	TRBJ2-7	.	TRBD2	CASRQVGRAGVEQYF	TGTGCCAGCCGTCAAGTCGGGAGGGCCGGGGTCGAGCAGTACTTC
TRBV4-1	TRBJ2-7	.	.	CASSQGGRYEQYF	TGCGCCAGCAGCCAAGGGGGCCGGTACGAGCAGTACTTC
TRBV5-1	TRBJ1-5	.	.	CASSLDGHSNQPQHF	TGCGCCAGCAGCTTGGACGGACATAGCAATCAGCCCCAGCATTTT
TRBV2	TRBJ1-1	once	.	CASSPSQGANTEAFF	TGTGCCAGCAGCCCGTCCCAGGGTGCGAACACTGAAGCTTTCTTT
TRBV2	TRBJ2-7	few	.	CASTHSAVGEQYF	TGTGCCAGCACTCACTCCGCTGTCGGGGAGCAGTACTTC
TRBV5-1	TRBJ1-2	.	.	CASSLVFYRGYTF	TGCGCCAGCAGCTTGGTCTTTTATCGTGGCTACACCTTC
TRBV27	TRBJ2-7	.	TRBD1	CASSLYRGYEQYF	TGTGCCAGCAGTTTATACAGGGGCTACGAGCAGTACTTC